A selection of T cell receptor beta chains follows, all from one sample in a study of CD8 T cells in ankylosing spondylitis. TCRdb itself ran the 5' RACE reads through MiXCR, one entry per CDR3 protein. The sample comprises 250,000 or so distinct CDR3 sequences, roughly a quarter of which are singletons, and around 0.64% rests with the top ten. Sequencing was performed on blood, either unsorted or a sorted T cell fraction (not recorded which). Source of these receptors: a male donor with ankylosing spondylitis or in good health (not recorded which). Both conserved end residues are part of each CDR3. D genes are given only for firm matches. Clone size, where shown, is once, few, many, or a class for clones that have expanded.

d_call clone_size j_call v_call cdr3_nt cdr3_aa
TRBD2 . TRBJ2-7 TRBV12-3/TRBV12-4 TGTGCCAGCAGTTTGTCTAGCGGGGGGGACGAGCAGTACTTC CASSLSSGGDEQYF
. . TRBJ2-7 TRBV30 TGTGCCGCCAGAAGAACCTACGAGCAGTACTTC CAARRTYEQYF
. . TRBJ1-1 TRBV29-1 TGCAGCGTTGAGAGAGTACAGAACACTGAAGCTTTCTTT CSVERVQNTEAFF
. . TRBJ2-1 TRBV24-1 TGTGCCACCAGTGATTTCGCCCGGGGGCGCGATGCTATGTTCTTC CATSDFARGRDAMFF
TRBD2 many TRBJ2-1 TRBV7-2 TGTGCCAGCAGCTTGCTTCGTAGCGGGACCACGGAGTTCTTC CASSLLRSGTTEFF
. . TRBJ2-3 TRBV12-3/TRBV12-4 TGTGCCAGCAGTTGGGACGGAGGCACAGATACGCAGTATTTT CASSWDGGTDTQYF
. few TRBJ2-3 TRBV12-3/TRBV12-4 TGTGCCAGCAGTATCCCCGGGGCAGATACGCAGTATTTT CASSIPGADTQYF
. . TRBJ1-4 TRBV10-3 TGTGCCATCAGAGGCGGAGGGGAGGTGAACGAAAAACTGTTTTTT CAIRGGGEVNEKLFF
. few TRBJ2-4 TRBV5-1 TGCGCCAGCAGCATAGGAGACATGTTCTATTACTTC CASSIGDMFYYF
TRBD1 many TRBJ2-5 TRBV29-1 TGCAGCGTTGCAGGGGGCGGGGAGACCCAGTACTTC CSVAGGGETQYF
. . TRBJ2-5 TRBV29-1 TGCAGCGTCATCAGGGGGGGCGGCGAGACCCAGTACTTC CSVIRGGGETQYF
. many TRBJ2-3 TRBV10-3 TGTGCCATCAGTGAGAAGAAAGGGTGGACAGATACGCAGTATTTT CAISEKKGWTDTQYF
TRBD2 . TRBJ2-7 TRBV3-1 TGTGCCAGCAGCCCACAACGGACTAGCGGCACCTACGAGCAGTACTTC CASSPQRTSGTYEQYF
TRBD2 . TRBJ2-3 TRBV20-1 TGCAGTGCTACCAGGACTAGCGTCGGTTTGGATACGCAGTATTTT CSATRTSVGLDTQYF
TRBD2 once TRBJ2-3 TRBV12-3/TRBV12-4 TGTGCCAGCCGGCTAGCGGGGGTAATTCCCACAGATACGCAGTATTTT CASRLAGVIPTDTQYF
. few TRBJ2-3 TRBV20-1 TGCAGTGCTAGAGTCTGGGGAGGGGGCTTTACAGATACGCAGTATTTT CSARVWGGGFTDTQYF
TRBD1 many TRBJ2-4 TRBV12-3/TRBV12-4 TGTGCCAGCAGCCCCGGGACAGGGGCGTCCCAGTACTTC CASSPGTGASQYF
. many TRBJ2-5 TRBV12-3/TRBV12-4 TGTGCCAGCAGTAACAACCCCGCCTCAACGGGGGAGACCCAGTACTTC CASSNNPASTGETQYF
TRBD2 many TRBJ2-7 TRBV6-5 TGTGCCAGCAGTTACTCCGGCGGGGGGGTACCCTACGAGCAGTACTTC CASSYSGGGVPYEQYF
TRBD1 . TRBJ2-3 TRBV7-9 TGTGCCAGCAGCTTCGACAGGGACACAGATACGCAGTATTTT CASSFDRDTDTQYF
. . TRBJ1-1 TRBV20-1 TGCAGTGCTAGAGTAGTGGGGGTTGCGACTGAAGCTTTCTTT CSARVVGVATEAFF
. many TRBJ2-3 TRBV5-5 TGTGCCAGCAGCCCGGACAGTTACACAGATACGCAGTATTTT CASSPDSYTDTQYF
TRBD1 . TRBJ2-2 TRBV24-1 TGTGCCACCAGTGACCAAAAACTGACAGGGACGAACACCGGGGAGCTGTTTTTT CATSDQKLTGTNTGELFF
TRBD1 . TRBJ1-1 TRBV27 TGTGCCAGCGGGGACAGGGGGGGTGAAGCTTTCTTT CASGDRGGEAFF
TRBD1 few TRBJ2-3 TRBV29-1 TGCAGCGTTGTTCGACAGGGTGAAGGGACAGATACGCAGTATTTT CSVVRQGEGTDTQYF
TRBD2 many TRBJ2-2 TRBV12-3/TRBV12-4 TGTGCCAGCAGTCCGGGGGGTGGGGCCGGGGAGCTGTTTTTT CASSPGGGAGELFF
TRBD2 . TRBJ2-3 TRBV20-1 TGCAGTGCAGTGGGACTAGCGGGCACAGATACGCAGTATTTT CSAVGLAGTDTQYF
. . TRBJ2-1 TRBV20-1 TGCAGTGTCAGTGCTAGGCTGCTAGCGAATGAGCAGTTCTTC CSVSARLLANEQFF
. few TRBJ2-5 TRBV6-1 TGTGCCAGCAGTCGCCTACAGACCCAAGAGACCCAGTACTTC CASSRLQTQETQYF
. many TRBJ2-3 TRBV20-1 TGCAGTGCTAAACAGGGTTTTGGAGATACGCAGTATTTT CSAKQGFGDTQYF
TRBD2 many TRBJ2-3 TRBV12-3/TRBV12-4 TGTGCCAGCAGTTTACCTAGCGGGGGCAATACGCAGTATTTT CASSLPSGGNTQYF
TRBD1 many TRBJ2-2 TRBV28 TGTGCCAGCAGTCCCGGGACAGCGTTAGGGGAGCTGTTTTTT CASSPGTALGELFF
. . TRBJ1-1 TRBV6-5 TGTGCCAGCAGTTATAACACCGTGAACTCTGAAGCTTTCTTT CASSYNTVNSEAFF
. once TRBJ2-5 TRBV27 TGCACCAGCAGTCTTATCGAGGAGACCCAGTACTTC CTSSLIEETQYF
. . TRBJ2-5 TRBV10-3 TGTGCCATCTCGGGACGGACGGGATCTAATAGTGAGACCCAGTACTTC CAISGRTGSNSETQYF
. few TRBJ2-3 TRBV20-1 TGCAGTGCTAGACCCACGGCGTACACCAGCACAGATACGCAGTATTTT CSARPTAYTSTDTQYF
. many TRBJ2-7 TRBV20-1 TGCAGTGCTAGTTTAGACTTTAGCTCCTACGAGCAGTACTTC CSASLDFSSYEQYF